This T cell receptor (beta chain) is from a study of shared clonotypes between healthy human individuals. Across the whole study: The composition of the donors was a couple of women and a few men aged 18 to 49.

CDR1 and CDR2 from the germline V gene are KGHSH and LQKENI. The CDR3 length is 14 residues. Trimming pared 1 base from V and 7 bases from J, leaving 11 bases between. Scientists sequenced DNA from unsorted PBMC on ten immunoSEQ deep assay plates. The repertoire was sequenced with immunoSEQ multiplex PCR; TCRdb's copy has only in-frame clones and lacks some. This table has around 500,000 clones, about 85% appearing once. All donors were healthy HIV-negative adults lacking recent acute infections or vaccinations. This clone has ten or more counts. Material: PBMCs. The chain has TRBV18 and TRBJ2-1; D is possibly TRBD2 (6 bases). The clonotype comes from a woman aged 40-49 years in good health. Some clones in this sample may be carry-over from other donors' samples. CDR3 protein: CASSPLQGGNEQFF. The CDR3 DNA reads as TGTGCCAGCTCACCACTTCAGGGAGGTAATGAGCAGTTCTTC.